Listed here are 21 T cell receptor beta chains from one sample, sequenced in a study of cytomegalovirus exposure and HLA in healthy donors. In the PCR, 60 Vbeta and 13 Jbeta primers were used. The assay was immunoSEQ multiplex PCR, and TCRdb's table has in-frame clones only and misses some. This sample contains tens of thousands of clones. Sequenced input: PBMCs. The source is a woman in her forties or fifties in good health and CMV-seropositive.

The V call is TRBV7-8, the J call TRBJ2-1; D is uncertain. CDR1 and CDR2 (germline): SGHVS, FQNEAQ. Deletions cut 2 bases from V and 1 base from J, with 9 bases between. This CDR3 is built from 15 residues. The CDR3 DNA is TGTGCCAGCAGCTTATCCAGGATTTCCTACAATGAGCAGTTCTTC. Protein: CASSLSRISYNEQFF. Using reference TRBV7-8 and TRBJ2-1 for the parts outside the CDR3, the full variable domain is GAGVSQSPRYKVAKRGQDVALRCDPISGHVSLFWYQQALGQGPEFLTYFQNEAQLDKSGLPSDRFFAERPEGSVSTLKIQRTQQEDSAVYLCASSLSRISYNEQFFGPGTRLTVL.

The chain has TRBV6-6 and TRBJ1-5; TRBD1 matches 8 bases. The CDR3 spans 15 residues. The V gene's germline CDR1 is MNHNY and CDR2 SVGAGI (reference sequence). V lost 6 bases and J lost 4; bases outside the gene matches: 8. CDR3 amino acids: CASSGGTGLNQPQHF. CDR3 coding DNA: TGTGCCAGCAGCGGCGGGACAGGCCTAAATCAGCCCCAGCATTTT.

V gene TRBV18 combines with J gene TRBJ2-1; 7 bases are shared with TRBD2. The CDR3 spans 15 residues. Germline assignment: CDR1 KGHSH and CDR2 LQKENI. Trimming cost V 2 bases and J 4 bases; bases outside gene matches: 5. CDR3 in amino acids: CASSPMASGYNEQFF. CDR3 bases: TGTGCCAGCTCACCAATGGCTAGCGGATACAATGAGCAGTTCTTC.

In DNA form, the CDR3 reads TGCGCCAGCAGCCAAGAAAGGGGAGGGCCCGGGGAGCTGTTTTTT. This codes for CASSQERGGPGELFF. This chain connects TRBV4-3 to TRBJ2-2; 7 bases are shared with TRBD2. Germline V gives CDR1 LGHNA, CDR2 YSLEER. V was pared by 0 bases and J by 6 bases, with 4 bases of the junction left unmatched. CDR3 length: 15 residues.

This chain links TRBV28 with TRBJ2-7, with 13 bases aligning to TRBD2. V lost 5 bases and J lost 6; bases outside the gene matches: 7. CDR3 length equals 15 residues. Germline V lookup: CDR1 MDHEN, CDR2 SYDVKM. CDR3: CASSPRLAGGLEQYF. The CDR3 DNA follows: TGTGCCAGCAGTCCCAGACTAGCGGGAGGTCTCGAGCAGTACTTC.

The genes are TRBV6-6 and TRBJ1-3, with D unclear. This CDR3 is built from 15 residues. CDR1 and CDR2 (germline): MNHNY, SVGAGI (reference sequence). The V end was cut by 0 bases, the J end by 1 base, with 7 bases between. The CDR3 nucleotides are TGTGCCAGCAGTTACTCAGGAGGATCTGGAAACACCATATATTTT. As protein: CASSYSGGSGNTIYF.

The chain combines TRBV7-2 with TRBJ2-5; TRBD1 matches 12 bases. The germline gives CDR1 SGHTA, CDR2 FQGNSA. The ends lost 6 bases at V and 5 bases at J; junction bases unmatched: 7. This CDR3 is built from 15 residues. CDR3 DNA sequence: TGTGCCAGCAGTACCGGGACAGGGGGCTGGGAGACCCAGTACTTC. Protein product: CASSTGTGGWETQYF.

This chain uses TRBV6-5 with TRBJ2-7; 7 bases match TRBD1. The J segment lost 3 bases and the V segment lost 7 bases, leaving 9 bases of the junction unmatched. Germline V CDR1 and CDR2: MNHEY, SVGAGI. The CDR3 length is 14 residues. The CDR3 coding sequence is TGTGCCAGCAACCCGGGACAGACCTTCTACGAGCAGTACTTC. This encodes CASNPGQTFYEQYF.

The V call is TRBV28, the J call TRBJ1-2, with D possibly matching TRBD1 (6 bases). Germline loops: CDR1 MDHEN, CDR2 SYDVKM. The CDR3 consists of 13 residues. V lost 8 bases, J lost 7 bases, and 17 bases lay in between. Here the CDR3 DNA reads TGTGCCAGCCACCCAGGGGTTTTGAGTGGCTACACCTTC. Translating gives CASHPGVLSGYTF.

The V call is TRBV5-6, the J call TRBJ2-7; TRBD1 matches 8 bases. Germline loops: CDR1 SGHDT, CDR2 YYEEEE. J lost 4 bases, V lost 0 bases, and 9 bases had no gene match. The CDR3 runs 16 residues. The CDR3: CASSLGSATGVYEQYF. DNA for the CDR3: TGTGCCAGCAGCTTGGGGTCAGCGACAGGGGTTTACGAGCAGTACTTC.

V gene TRBV9 combines with J gene TRBJ1-1; perhaps TRBD1 as D (5 bases). The germline CDR1 and CDR2 sequences are SGDLS and YYNGEE. This CDR3 comprises 16 residues. V shed 4 bases and J shed 4 bases, with 20 bases lying between them. The chain's CDR3 is CASSPWTGGLFTEAFF. The DNA for the CDR3 is TGTGCCAGCAGCCCCTGGACCGGGGGATTGTTCACTGAAGCTTTCTTT.

The chain couples TRBV18 to TRBJ1-4; D call uncertain. From germline, CDR1 is KGHSH and CDR2 LQKENI. V was clipped by 2 bases and J by 7 bases, with 8 bases between them. The CDR3 extends over 13 amino acids. CDR3 loop: CASSPGLLEKLFF. Here the CDR3 DNA reads TGTGCCAGCTCACCAGGACTCCTTGAAAAACTGTTTTTT.

Notes on this clone: Its ends do not fully match the called genes, so a read error is possible. The chain couples TRBV6-5 to TRBJ1-3; D might be TRBD1 (6 bases). Per germline, CDR1 MNHEY and CDR2 SVGAGI. CDR3 length equals 14 residues. The CDR3 protein is CASRTGNSGNTTYF. The CDR3 DNA sequence: TGTGCCAGCAGAACAGGGAACTCTGGAAACACCACATATTTT.

The chain has TRBV7-8 and TRBJ2-1, with TRBD2 matching over 11 bases. CDR3 length: 16 amino acids. J lost 7 bases, V lost 5 bases, and 10 bases had no gene match. Germline CDR1 reads SGHVS; CDR2 reads FQNEAQ. In nucleotides, the CDR3 is TGTGCCAGCAGCCTACTCCTAGCGGGGGGAGTAAATGAGCAGTTCTTC. Residues: CASSLLLAGGVNEQFF.

The chain joins TRBV6-5 to TRBJ1-4; TRBD1 might be the D (6 bases). The CDR3 sequence is 13 residues long. Trimming removed 7 bases at V and 4 bases at J, with 10 bases between. Per germline, CDR1 MNHEY and CDR2 SVGAGI. The CDR3 protein is CASTRQVNEKLFF. Here the CDR3 DNA reads TGTGCCAGCACCCGACAGGTTAATGAAAAACTGTTTTTT.

The CDR3: CASSALTNEQFF. CDR3 coding DNA: TGTGCCAGCAGCGCGCTAACTAATGAGCAGTTCTTC. This chain uses TRBV7-8 with TRBJ2-1; no clear D. The CDR3 has 12 residues. The V gene's germline CDR1 is SGHVS and CDR2 FQNEAQ. V was pared by 5 bases and J by 7 bases, with 9 bases between.

The chain joins TRBV28 to TRBJ2-1, with D perhaps matching TRBD1 (6 bases). V was pared by 6 bases and J by 8 bases, with 17 bases between. The CDR3 totals 14 residues. Per germline, CDR1 MDHEN and CDR2 SYDVKM. CDR3 in DNA: TGTGCCAGCAGGAAAAAACAGGGATTCGATGAGCAGTTCTTC. The encoded protein is CASRKKQGFDEQFF.

V gene TRBV5-1 combines with J gene TRBJ1-2, with D maybe TRBD1 (6 bases). The CDR3 is made up of 14 amino acids. The V end was cut by 1 base, the J end by 2 bases, with 9 bases between. CDR1 and CDR2 (germline): SGHRS, YFSETQ. The CDR3 reads CASSLLGTNYGYTF. The DNA of the CDR3 is TGCGCCAGCAGCTTGTTGGGGACAAACTATGGCTACACCTTC.

This chain joins TRBV7-6 and TRBJ2-7, with 9 bases aligning to TRBD2. This CDR3 region has 15 residues. Germline trimming cut 5 bases from V and 6 bases from J; bases unmatched to any gene: 11. Germline V gene sequence: CDR1 SGHVS, CDR2 FNYEAQ. The CDR3 DNA sequence: TGTGCCAGCAGCCCAAGTTGGACTAGCGCGGTCGAGCAGTACTTC. Translating gives CASSPSWTSAVEQYF.

The chain carries TRBV6-5 and TRBJ1-5; TRBD1 aligns across 8 bases. Losses at the gene ends were 2 bases for V and 4 bases for J; bases not matched to a gene: 4. CDR1 is MNHEY, CDR2 SVGAGI, per germline. CDR3 size: 15 residues. CDR3 bases: TGTGCCAGCAGTTACGGGCAGGGGGCGAATCAGCCCCAGCATTTT. Protein product: CASSYGQGANQPQHF.

The chain joins TRBV7-2 to TRBJ2-7; 11 nucleotides match TRBD2. Germline V gives CDR1 SGHTA, CDR2 FQGNSA. This CDR3 region has 15 residues. Losses at the gene ends were 5 bases for V and 4 bases for J; bases not matched to a gene: 7. CDR3 loop: CASSRSGGAGYEQYF. DNA for the CDR3: TGTGCCAGCAGCCGTAGCGGGGGGGCAGGATACGAGCAGTACTTC.